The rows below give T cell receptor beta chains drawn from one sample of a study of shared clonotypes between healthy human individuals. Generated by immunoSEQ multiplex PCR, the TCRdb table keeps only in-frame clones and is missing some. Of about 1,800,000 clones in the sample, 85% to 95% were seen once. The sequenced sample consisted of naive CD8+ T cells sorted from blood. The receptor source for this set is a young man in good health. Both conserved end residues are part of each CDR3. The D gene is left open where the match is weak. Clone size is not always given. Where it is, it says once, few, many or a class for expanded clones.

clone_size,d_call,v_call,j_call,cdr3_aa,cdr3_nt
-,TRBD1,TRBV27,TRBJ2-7,CASSLGQVGPYEQYF,TGTGCCAGCAGTTTAGGACAGGTGGGGCCCTACGAGCAGTACTTC
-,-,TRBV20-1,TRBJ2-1,CSASGDEQFF,TGCAGTGCTAGTGGTGATGAGCAGTTCTTC
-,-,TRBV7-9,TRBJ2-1,CASSLVAFEQFF,TGTGCCAGCAGCTTAGTTGCGTTTGAGCAGTTCTTC
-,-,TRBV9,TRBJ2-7,CASSARQGEGYEQYF,TGTGCCAGCAGCGCCCGCCAGGGGGAGGGCTACGAGCAGTACTTC
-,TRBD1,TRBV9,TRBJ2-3,CASSFRTGVDTQYF,TGTGCCAGCAGCTTCAGGACAGGGGTAGATACGCAGTATTTT
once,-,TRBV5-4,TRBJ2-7,CASSLEQASSYEQYF,TGTGCCAGCAGCTTGGAGCAGGCAAGCTCCTACGAGCAGTACTTC
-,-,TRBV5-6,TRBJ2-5,CASSSMRGETQYF,TGTGCCAGCAGCTCCATGAGGGGAGAGACCCAGTACTTC
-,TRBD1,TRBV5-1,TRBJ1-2,CASSFGAGGGYGYTF,TGCGCCAGCAGCTTCGGGGCAGGGGGCGGCTATGGCTACACCTTC
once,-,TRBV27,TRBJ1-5,CASSTTGAYSNQPQHF,TGTGCCAGCAGTACCACCGGGGCATATAGCAATCAGCCCCAGCATTTT
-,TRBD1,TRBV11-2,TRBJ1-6,CASSFPGGHSPLHF,TGTGCCAGCAGCTTCCCAGGGGGGCATTCACCCCTCCACTTT
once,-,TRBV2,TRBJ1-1,CASSQGTEAFF,TGTGCCAGCAGCCAGGGGACAGAAGCTTTCTTT
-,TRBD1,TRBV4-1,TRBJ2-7,CASSGGRGYEQYF,TGCGCCAGCAGCGGGGGCAGGGGGTACGAGCAGTACTTC
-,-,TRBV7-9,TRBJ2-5,CASSPYGGGGQYFQETQYF,TGTGCCAGCAGCCCATATGGAGGAGGGGGACAGTACTTCCAAGAGACCCAGTACTTC
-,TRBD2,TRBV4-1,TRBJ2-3,CASSQGGLADTQYF,TGCGCCAGCAGCCAAGGGGGACTAGCAGATACGCAGTATTTT
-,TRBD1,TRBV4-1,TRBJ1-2,CASSHFFGTGELDGYTF,TGCGCCAGCAGCCACTTTTTTGGGACAGGGGAACTAGATGGCTACACCTTC
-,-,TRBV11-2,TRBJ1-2,CASSLGGIDYSYTF,TGTGCCAGCAGCTTAGGCGGGATAGACTATAGCTACACCTTC
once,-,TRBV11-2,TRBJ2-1,CASSLAGGFNEQFF,TGTGCCAGCAGCTTAGCTGGAGGGTTCAATGAGCAGTTCTTC
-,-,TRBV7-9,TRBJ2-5,CASSLWPQETQYF,TGTGCCAGCAGCTTATGGCCCCAAGAGACCCAGTACTTC
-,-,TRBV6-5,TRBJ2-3,CASSPSTRSDTQYF,TGTGCCAGCAGTCCATCGACTAGATCCGATACGCAGTATTTT
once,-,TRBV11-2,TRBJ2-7,CASSSEIQGYLYEQYF,TGTGCCAGCAGCTCAGAAATACAGGGATATCTCTACGAGCAGTACTTC
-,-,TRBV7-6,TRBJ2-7,CATGAGVMYEQYF,TGTGCCACGGGGGCAGGGGTTATGTACGAGCAGTACTTC
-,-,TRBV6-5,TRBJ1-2,CASSYVGTGYGYTF,TGTGCCAGCAGTTACGTTGGTACAGGCTATGGCTACACCTTC
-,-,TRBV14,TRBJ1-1,CASSPLTGMNTEAFF,TGTGCCAGCAGCCCTCTCACAGGGATGAACACTGAAGCTTTCTTT
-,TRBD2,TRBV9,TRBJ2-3,CASSGLAADTQYF,TGTGCCAGCTCAGGACTAGCGGCAGATACGCAGTATTTT
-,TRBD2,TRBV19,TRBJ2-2,CASSAGDLSGTGELFF,TGTGCCAGTAGTGCCGGGGATCTTAGCGGGACCGGGGAGCTGTTTTTT
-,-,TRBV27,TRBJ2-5,CASSPESRGETQYF,TGTGCCAGCAGTCCAGAATCCAGGGGAGAGACCCAGTACTTC
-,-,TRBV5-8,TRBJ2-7,CASGAYEQYF,TGTGCCAGCGGCGCCTACGAGCAGTACTTC
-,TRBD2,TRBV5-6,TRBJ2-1,CASSLVRGADEQFF,TGTGCCAGCAGCTTGGTGCGGGGGGCTGATGAGCAGTTCTTC
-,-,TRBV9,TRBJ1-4,CASSVAGGSTNEKLFF,TGTGCCAGCAGCGTAGCTGGGGGGTCGACTAATGAAAAACTGTTTTTT
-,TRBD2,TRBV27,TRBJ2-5,CASSPMTSGGDIQETQYF,TGTGCCAGCAGCCCCATGACTAGCGGGGGTGACATCCAAGAGACCCAGTACTTC
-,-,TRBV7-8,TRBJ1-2,CASSEWDIGYGYTF,TGTGCCAGCAGCGAGTGGGACATTGGCTATGGCTACACCTTC
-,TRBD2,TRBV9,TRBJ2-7,CASSVTGGKGYEQYF,TGTGCCAGCAGCGTCACGGGGGGAAAGGGCTACGAGCAGTACTTC
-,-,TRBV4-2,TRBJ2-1,CASSQDRVLSGRNYNEQFF,TGTGCCAGCAGCCAAGATAGGGTCCTGTCAGGGAGAAATTACAATGAGCAGTTCTTC
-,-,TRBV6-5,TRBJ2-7,CASSLWTGRVYEQYF,TGTGCCAGCAGTCTTTGGACAGGGAGGGTCTACGAGCAGTACTTC
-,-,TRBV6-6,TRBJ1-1,CASSYVDTEAFF,TGTGCCAGCAGTTACGTGGACACTGAAGCTTTCTTT
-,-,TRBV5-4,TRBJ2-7,CASSLGRDYEQYF,TGTGCCAGCAGCTTGGGCAGGGACTACGAGCAGTACTTC
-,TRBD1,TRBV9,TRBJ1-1,CASSVRPSDRGGMNTEAFF,TGTGCCAGCAGCGTACGCCCCTCGGACAGGGGGGGGATGAACACTGAAGCTTTCTTT
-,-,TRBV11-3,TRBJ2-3,CASSTDYNTDTQYF,TGTGCCAGCAGCACTGACTATAACACAGATACGCAGTATTTT
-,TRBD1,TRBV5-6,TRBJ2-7,CASSWDRAGEQYF,TGTGCCAGCAGCTGGGACAGGGCAGGCGAGCAGTACTTC
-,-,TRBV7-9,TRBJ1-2,CASSLVPDRYYGYTF,TGTGCCAGCAGCTTAGTACCAGACAGATACTATGGCTACACCTTC
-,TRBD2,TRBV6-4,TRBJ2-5,CARPIRLAGAPRETQYF,TGTGCCAGACCTATTAGACTAGCGGGAGCCCCTAGAGAGACCCAGTACTTC
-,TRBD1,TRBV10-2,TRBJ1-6,CASTTTGFDSPLHF,TGCGCCAGCACTACGACAGGGTTCGATTCACCCCTCCACTTT
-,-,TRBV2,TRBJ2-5,CATKTVTAQETQYF,TGTGCCACCAAGACTGTGACGGCACAAGAGACCCAGTACTTC
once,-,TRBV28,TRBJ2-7,CASAGTFSLEQYF,TGTGCCAGCGCAGGGACCTTTTCCCTCGAGCAGTACTTC
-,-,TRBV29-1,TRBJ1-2,CSGGGLTYGYTF,TGCAGCGGCGGAGGGTTAACCTATGGCTACACCTTC
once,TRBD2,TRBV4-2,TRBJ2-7,CASSQEEGGEFEQYF,TGTGCCAGCAGCCAAGAAGAGGGAGGGGAATTTGAGCAGTACTTC
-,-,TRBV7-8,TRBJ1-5,CASSSSLGFASQPQHF,TGTGCCAGCAGCTCTTCGCTGGGGTTTGCAAGTCAGCCCCAGCATTTT
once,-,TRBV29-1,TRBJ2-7,CSVDSGGYEQYF,TGCAGCGTTGATTCCGGGGGCTACGAGCAGTACTTC
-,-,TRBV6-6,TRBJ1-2,CATEGQASGYTF,TGTGCCACCGAGGGGCAGGCCAGTGGCTACACCTTC
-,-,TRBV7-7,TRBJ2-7,CASSLARNYEQYF,TGTGCTAGCAGCTTAGCTCGGAATTACGAGCAGTACTTC
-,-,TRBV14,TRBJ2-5,CASSLIPQETQYF,TGTGCCAGCAGCCTCATACCACAAGAGACCCAGTACTTC
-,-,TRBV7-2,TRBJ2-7,CASSLAGLLLRGEQYF,TGTGCCAGCAGCTTAGCGGGACTCCTACTAAGGGGCGAGCAGTACTTC
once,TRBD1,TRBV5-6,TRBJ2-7,CASSWGTAYEQYF,TGTGCCAGCAGCTGGGGGACAGCATACGAGCAGTACTTC
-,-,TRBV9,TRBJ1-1,CASSVGGTPNTEAFF,TGTGCCAGCAGCGTAGGTGGGACTCCAAACACTGAAGCTTTCTTT
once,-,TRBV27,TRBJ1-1,CASSSRDPSNTEAFF,TGTGCCAGCAGTTCCCGGGACCCCTCGAACACTGAAGCTTTCTTT